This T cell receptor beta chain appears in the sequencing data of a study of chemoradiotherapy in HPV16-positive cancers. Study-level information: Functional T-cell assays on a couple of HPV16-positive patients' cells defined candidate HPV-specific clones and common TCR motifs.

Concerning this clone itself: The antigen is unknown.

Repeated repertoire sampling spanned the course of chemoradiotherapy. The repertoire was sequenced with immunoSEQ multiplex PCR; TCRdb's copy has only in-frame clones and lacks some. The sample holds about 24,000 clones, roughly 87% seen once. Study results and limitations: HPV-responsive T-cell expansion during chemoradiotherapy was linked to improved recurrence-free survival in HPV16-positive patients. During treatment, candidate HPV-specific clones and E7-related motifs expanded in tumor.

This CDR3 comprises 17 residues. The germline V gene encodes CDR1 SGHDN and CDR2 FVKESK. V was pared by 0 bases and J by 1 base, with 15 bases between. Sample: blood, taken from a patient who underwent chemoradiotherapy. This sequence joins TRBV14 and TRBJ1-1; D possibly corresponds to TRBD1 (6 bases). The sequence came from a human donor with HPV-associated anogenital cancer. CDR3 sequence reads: CASSQEWGTTGNTEAFF. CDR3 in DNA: TGTGCCAGCAGCCAAGAATGGGGGACAACGGGGAACACTGAAGCTTTCTTT.